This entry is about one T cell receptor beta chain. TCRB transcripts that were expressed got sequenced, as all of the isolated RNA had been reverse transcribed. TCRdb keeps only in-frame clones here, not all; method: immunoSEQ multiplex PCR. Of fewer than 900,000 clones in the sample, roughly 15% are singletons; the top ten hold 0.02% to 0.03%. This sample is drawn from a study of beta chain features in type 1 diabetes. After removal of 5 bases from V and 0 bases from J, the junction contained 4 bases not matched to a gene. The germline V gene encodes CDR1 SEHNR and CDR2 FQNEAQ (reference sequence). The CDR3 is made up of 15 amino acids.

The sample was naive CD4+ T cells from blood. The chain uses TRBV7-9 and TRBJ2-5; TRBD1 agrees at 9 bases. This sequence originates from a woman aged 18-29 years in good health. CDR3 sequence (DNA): TGTGCCAGCAGCACAGGGGGCCTTTACCAAGAGACCCAGTACTTC. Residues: CASSTGGLYQETQYF.